One T cell receptor (beta chain) is described in this entry. This entry comes from a study of human T cells and chemical hapten exposure. The wider study: DPC (0.01%) was patch tested on the upper back and read at 6 days.

MiXCR, run by TCRdb on the RACE reads, gives a single entry per CDR3 protein. The data contain around 69,000 distinct CDR3 sequences, 8.5% of them singletons. Time point reported: patch test 2, 6 weeks after DPC sensitization. Treatment reported: therapeutic diphenylcyclopropenone sensitization with weekly scalp DPC. Germline V gene sequence: CDR1 GTSNPN, CDR2 SVGIG (reference sequence). V lost 5 bases, J lost 2 bases, and 19 bases lay in between. This CDR3 has 15 amino acids. This chain uses TRBV30 with TRBJ2-7; possible D gene TRBD1, 8 bases. The sequences come from whole blood, collected in connection with sensitization to the hapten diphenylcyclopropenone (DPC). The clonotype comes from a woman between 50 and 59 years old with alopecia areata. Some clones in this sample may be carry-over from other donors' samples. CDR3 nucleotide sequence: TGTGCCTGGGTGGAAGGGAGGGACAGGACCTACGAGCAGTACTTC. Its translation: CAWVEGRDRTYEQYF.